This TCR beta chain was captured by sequencing in a study of vaccination and CD4 T cells after COVID-19. Study conclusions and caveats: There were relatively few convalescent patients studied, and there were no early post-infection timepoints.

Treatment meaning: 10-day PBMC culture with coronavirus spike peptide pools or control peptides (ViraFEST assay). CDR1 is DFQATT, CDR2 SNEGSKA, per germline (reference sequence). Deletions cut 0 bases from V and 3 bases from J, with 19 bases between. This CDR3 is built from 17 residues. In the case of this clonotype: Its antigen remains unknown.

The Oncomine TCR Beta short-read assay sequenced DNA from cultured CD4+ T cells. TCRdb analysed the PCR reads with MiXCR anew, one entry per CDR3 protein. The sample consists of some 20,000 distinct CDR3 sequences, around 40% of them appearing once. The chain employs TRBV20-1 and TRBJ2-3; no clear D. The sequence was obtained from a human donor who had recovered from COVID-19. The material was CD4+ T cells from blood, cultured in vitro, obtained after SARS-CoV-2 vaccination. The CDR3 bases are TGCAGTGCTAGAGATCAGGCCGGAATAAGGCGGACAGATACGCAGTATTTT. Its protein is CSARDQAGIRRTDTQYF.